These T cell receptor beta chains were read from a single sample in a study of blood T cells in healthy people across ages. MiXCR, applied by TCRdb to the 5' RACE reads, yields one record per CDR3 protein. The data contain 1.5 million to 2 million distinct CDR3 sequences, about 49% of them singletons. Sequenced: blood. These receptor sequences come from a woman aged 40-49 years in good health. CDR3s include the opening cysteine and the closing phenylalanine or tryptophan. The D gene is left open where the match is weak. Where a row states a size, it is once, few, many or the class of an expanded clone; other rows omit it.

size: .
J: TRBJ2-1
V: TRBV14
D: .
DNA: TGTGCCAGCAGCCAAGGGACAGCCTTTTCCAATGAGCAGTTCTTC
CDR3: CASSQGTAFSNEQFF

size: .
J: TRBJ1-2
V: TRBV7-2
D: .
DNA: TGTGCCAGCAGCCTGAGTGTGGACGCTTGGCACTATGGCAACACCTTC
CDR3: CASSLSVDAWHYGNTF

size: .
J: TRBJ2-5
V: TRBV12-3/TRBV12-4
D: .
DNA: TGTGCCAGCAGTTTAATAAAGGAGACCCAGTACTTC
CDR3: CASSLIKETQYF

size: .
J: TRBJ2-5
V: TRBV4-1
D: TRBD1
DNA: TGCGCCAGCAGCTCAGGGACAGGGAGCGCGACCCAGTACTTC
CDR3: CASSSGTGSATQYF

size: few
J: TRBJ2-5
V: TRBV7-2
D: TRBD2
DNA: TGTGCCAGCAGCTTCGAGGTTAGCGGGATCAAAGAGACCCAGTACTTC
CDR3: CASSFEVSGIKETQYF

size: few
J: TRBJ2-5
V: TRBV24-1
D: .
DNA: TGTGCCACCAGTCGGAACTCCCTCCGGGACGGCGATCGGGAGACCCAGTACTTC
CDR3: CATSRNSLRDGDRETQYF

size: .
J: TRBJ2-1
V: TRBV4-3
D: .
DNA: TGCGCCAGCAGCCAAGATCAAGCAATTGGTTACAATGAGCAGTTCTTC
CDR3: CASSQDQAIGYNEQFF

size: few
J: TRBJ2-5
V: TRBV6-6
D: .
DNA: TGTGCCAGCAGTTACTCCCCCCACCGGGACAACAGAGAGACCCAGTACTTC
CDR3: CASSYSPHRDNRETQYF

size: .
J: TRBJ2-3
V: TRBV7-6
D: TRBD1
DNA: TGTGCCAGCAGCGTTATGACAGGGTCCACAGATACGCAGTATTTT
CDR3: CASSVMTGSTDTQYF

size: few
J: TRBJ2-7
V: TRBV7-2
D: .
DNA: TGTGCCAGCAGCTTACGGAGGGCCCCGGTCGAGCAGTACTTC
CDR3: CASSLRRAPVEQYF

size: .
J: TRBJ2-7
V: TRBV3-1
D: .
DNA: TGTGCCAGCAGCCAAGAGCGGGGTTGGGACGGGGGCGTCCTCTACGAGCAGTACTTC
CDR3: CASSQERGWDGGVLYEQYF

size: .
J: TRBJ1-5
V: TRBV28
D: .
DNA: TGTGCCAGCATTTTTTTCAATCAGCCCCAGCATTTT
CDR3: CASIFFNQPQHF

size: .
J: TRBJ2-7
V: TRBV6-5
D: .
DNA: TGTGCCAGCAGTTACACGGCAGCCTCCTACGAGCAGTACTTC
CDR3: CASSYTAASYEQYF

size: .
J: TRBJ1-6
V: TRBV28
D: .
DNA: TGTGCCAGCACCTTGGTCCAGGATAATTCACCCCTCCACTTT
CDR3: CASTLVQDNSPLHF

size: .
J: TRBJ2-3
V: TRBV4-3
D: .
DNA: TGCGCCAGCAGCCAAGAAATATTCTCAAGCACAGATACGCAGTATTTT
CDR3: CASSQEIFSSTDTQYF

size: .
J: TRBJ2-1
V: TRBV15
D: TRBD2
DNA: TGTGCCACCAGCAGAGGAACTAGCGGGGGGGACAATGAGCAGTTCTTC
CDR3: CATSRGTSGGDNEQFF

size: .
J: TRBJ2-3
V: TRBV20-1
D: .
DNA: TGCAGTGCTAGCAGGGCGGGGAGAGATACGCAGTATTTT
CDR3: CSASRAGRDTQYF

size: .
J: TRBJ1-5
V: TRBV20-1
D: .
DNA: TGCAGTGCTAGAGATCTATTTAGTGGCGGGATAAACAATCAGCCCCAGCATTTT
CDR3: CSARDLFSGGINNQPQHF

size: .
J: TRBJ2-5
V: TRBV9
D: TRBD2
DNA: TGTGCCAGCAGCGTAGGCCCACTAGCGGGGGAACGCGAGACCCAGTACTTC
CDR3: CASSVGPLAGERETQYF

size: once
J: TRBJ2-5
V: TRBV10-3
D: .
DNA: TGTGCCATCAATAGGGGGAGCGGGGAGACCCAGTACTTC
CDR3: CAINRGSGETQYF

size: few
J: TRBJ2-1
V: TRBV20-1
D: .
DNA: TGCAGCGCAAGGGGTCCGGTTTACAATGAGCAGTTCTTC
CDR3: CSARGPVYNEQFF

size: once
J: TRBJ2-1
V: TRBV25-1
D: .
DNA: TGTGCCAGCCGCGAGCTAAATGAGCAGTTCTTC
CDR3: CASRELNEQFF

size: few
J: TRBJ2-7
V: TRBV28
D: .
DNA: TGTGCCAGCAGTCCCGGGGGAGTGCCGGTCGAGCAGTACTTC
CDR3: CASSPGGVPVEQYF

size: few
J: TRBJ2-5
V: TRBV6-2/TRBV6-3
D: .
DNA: TGTGCCAGCAGTTACAGGACCGACCCAGCACAAGAGACCCAGTACTTC
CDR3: CASSYRTDPAQETQYF

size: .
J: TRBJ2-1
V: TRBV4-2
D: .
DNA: TGTGCCAGCAGCCAAGAAAGGGGCGGGGGCCCTTACAATGAGCAGTTCTTC
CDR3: CASSQERGGGPYNEQFF

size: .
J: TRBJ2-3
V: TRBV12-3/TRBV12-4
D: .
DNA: TGTGCCAGCAGTTTATCCAGCGGAGCGAACACAGATACGCAGTATTTT
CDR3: CASSLSSGANTDTQYF

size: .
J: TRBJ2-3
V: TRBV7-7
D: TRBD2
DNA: TGTGCTAGCAGCCCGGGCCTCTCGGGGGGAGATACGCAGTATTTT
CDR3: CASSPGLSGGDTQYF

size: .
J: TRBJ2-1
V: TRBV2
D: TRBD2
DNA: TGTGCCAGCAGTGTTGTTAGCGGGGGGTTGGCTGAGCAGTTCTTC
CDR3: CASSVVSGGLAEQFF

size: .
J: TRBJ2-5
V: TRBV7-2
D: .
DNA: TGTGCCAGCAGCACTCAGGGGGGGGCGAAAGAGACCCAGTACTTC
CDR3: CASSTQGGAKETQYF

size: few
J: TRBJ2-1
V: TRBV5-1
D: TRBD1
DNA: TGCGCCAGCAGAAAAACCGGGACAGGGGGCGAGGGGCATGAGCAGTTCTTC
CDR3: CASRKTGTGGEGHEQFF

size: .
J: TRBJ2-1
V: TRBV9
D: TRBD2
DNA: TGTGCCAGCAGCGTAGGCGCTAGCGGGGGGGCGAGTGAGCAGTTCTTC
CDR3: CASSVGASGGASEQFF

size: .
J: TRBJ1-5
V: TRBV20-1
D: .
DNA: TGCAGTGCTAGAGATCTGAGGGGCCAGGAGCCCCAGCATTTT
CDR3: CSARDLRGQEPQHF

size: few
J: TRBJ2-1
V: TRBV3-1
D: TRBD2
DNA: TGTGCCAGCAGCCAAGAAGCCCCGGGACTAGCGGGAAATGAGCAGTTCTTC
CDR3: CASSQEAPGLAGNEQFF

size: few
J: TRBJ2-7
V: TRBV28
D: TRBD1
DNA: TGTGCCAGCAGAATGACAGGGACCTCCTACGAGCAGTACTTC
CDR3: CASRMTGTSYEQYF

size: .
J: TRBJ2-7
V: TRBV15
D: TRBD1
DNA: TGTGCCACCAGCAGAGGACAGGGTGATCCCTACGAGCAGTACTTC
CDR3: CATSRGQGDPYEQYF

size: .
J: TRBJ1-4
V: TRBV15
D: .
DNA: TGTGCCACCAGCAGTGTGGGGATGAATGAAAAACTGTTTTTT
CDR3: CATSSVGMNEKLFF

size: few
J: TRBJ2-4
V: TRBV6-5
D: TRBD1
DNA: TGTGCCAGCAGTTCCCTGACAGGGGGCAACGGAGACATTCAGTACTTC
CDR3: CASSSLTGGNGDIQYF

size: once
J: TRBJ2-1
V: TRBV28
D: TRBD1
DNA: TGTGCCAGCAGGGAAAGACAGGGTGGCTACAATGAGCAGTTCTTC
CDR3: CASRERQGGYNEQFF

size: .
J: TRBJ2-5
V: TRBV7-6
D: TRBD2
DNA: TGTGCCAGCAGCTTAAGGACTAGCGGGGATCAAGAGACCCAGTACTTC
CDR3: CASSLRTSGDQETQYF

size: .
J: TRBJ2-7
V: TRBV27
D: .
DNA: TGTGCCAGCAGTTTATACTCAAGGGAGCCCTACGAGCAGTACTTC
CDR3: CASSLYSREPYEQYF

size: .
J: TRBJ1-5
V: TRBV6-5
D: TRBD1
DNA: TGTGCCAGCAGGCCCGACAGGGTCAACAATCAGCCCCAGCATTTT
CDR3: CASRPDRVNNQPQHF

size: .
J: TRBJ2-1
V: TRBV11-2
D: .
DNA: TGTGCCAGCAGCGGAGCGGAAACAGCCTACAATGAGCAGTTCTTC
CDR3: CASSGAETAYNEQFF

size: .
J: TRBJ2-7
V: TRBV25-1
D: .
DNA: TGTGCCAGCAGTGTCCAGACAAGCTCCTACGAGCAGTACTTC
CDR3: CASSVQTSSYEQYF

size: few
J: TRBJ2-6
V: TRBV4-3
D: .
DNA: TGCGCCAGCAGCCAAGAACGACAGGAATCTGGGGCCAACGTCCTGACTTTC
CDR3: CASSQERQESGANVLTF

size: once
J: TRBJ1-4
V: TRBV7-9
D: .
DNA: TGTGCCAGCAGCAAGTCGGCAACTAATGAAAAACTGTTTTTT
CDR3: CASSKSATNEKLFF

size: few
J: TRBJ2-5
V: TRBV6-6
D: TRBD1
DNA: TGTGCCAGCAGTTACTCACAGGGGGCGGTCGGACAAGAGACCCAGTACTTC
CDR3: CASSYSQGAVGQETQYF

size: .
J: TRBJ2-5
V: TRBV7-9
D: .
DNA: TGTGCCAGCAGCTTAGGACCATCTATATGGGAGACCCAGTACTTC
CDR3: CASSLGPSIWETQYF

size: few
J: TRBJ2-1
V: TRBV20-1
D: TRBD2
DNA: TGCAGTGCTAGAGATCCAGCGGGGGGGCCGCGTGGCGAGCAGTTCTTC
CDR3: CSARDPAGGPRGEQFF

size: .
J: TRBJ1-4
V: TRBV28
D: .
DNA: TGTGCCAGCAGTCCAACAAGCCCAACTAATGAAAAACTGTTTTTT
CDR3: CASSPTSPTNEKLFF

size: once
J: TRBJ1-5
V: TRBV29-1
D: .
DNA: TGCAGCGTTGGCGGGGGGCGAGGCAATCAGCCCCAGCATTTT
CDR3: CSVGGGRGNQPQHF

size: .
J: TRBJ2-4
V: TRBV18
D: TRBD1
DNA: TGTGCCAGCTCACCACGGGATAAGGTCGCGCAGGGGGCAGGGAACATTCAGTACTTC
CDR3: CASSPRDKVAQGAGNIQYF

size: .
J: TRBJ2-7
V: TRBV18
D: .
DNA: TGTGCCAGCTCAGCGGTTGATTACTACGAGCAGTACTTC
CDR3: CASSAVDYYEQYF

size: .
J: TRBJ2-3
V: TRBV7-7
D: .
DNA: TGTGCTAGCAGCCCGGCGGGGAGCCGAGCGCAGTATTTT
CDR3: CASSPAGSRAQYF